This TCR beta chain was identified during a study (dated by TCRdb to between 2015 and 2016). Regarding the complete study: The study examined whether tumor-infiltrating Tregs in breast cancer are drawn from blood Tregs or arise in situ by conversion from other CD4+ T cell subsets.

Regarding this clonotype: Its antigen target is currently unknown. No qualities accompany the bases; no much larger clone lies one base away.

Naive CD4+ T cells were purified with the Miltenyi Naive CD4+ T Cell Isolation kit, with Tregs depleted using CD25 microbeads. Tregs, naive and memory CD4+ T cells from tumor, blood and ipsilateral draining lymph nodes of a few breast cancer patients underwent full-length TCR alpha and beta sequencing. Ficoll density gradient centrifugation was used to isolate mononuclear cells from either lymph nodes or 50 ml of peripheral blood. FACS confirmed that the sorted cell populations were more than 90% pure. Full-length TCR variable regions were amplified by 5' RACE PCR with constant-region reverse primers, and semi-nested PCR with Nested Universal Primer A was subsequently performed. Using the ReliaPrep RNA Cell Miniprep System, total RNA was extracted, and the SMARTer RACE 5'/3' Kit was then used to reverse transcribe the RNA into 5'RACE-ready cDNA. Full-length TCR alpha and beta libraries were barcoded with multiplex adaptors and sequenced on an Illumina MiSeq. As for how the authors treated the data: Sequencing data were pooled across the five patients for each of nine subset-tissue groups and compared by unsupervised clustering of TCR gene usage. Repertoire similarity was calculated with the Morisita-Horn index, weighting shared sequences by their contribution to each repertoire. TCRdb trimmed public reads at Q25 via fastp, called clones via MiXCR and kept in-frame beta chains. Rows with a matching CDR3 protein are joined into one entry that keeps the most common DNA and genes. TCRdb, rather than the study authors, made the V and J calls. This sample lists tens of thousands of distinct CDR3 sequences; about 28% were detected once. The ten largest clones add up to under 2.5% of the sample.

Taken from the germline V gene (reference sequence), the CDR1 and CDR2 loops are SGHNT and YYREEE. V drops 4 bases and J drops 2 bases, leaving 12 bases in between. The CDR3 sequence holds 14 residues, the cysteine and phenylalanine included. Just the 42-base CDR3 DNA is kept, in frame starting at base 1. The paper's findings and limits, for the study overall: The validation in the larger cohort was limited to a single TCR beta V-J rearrangement instead of whole repertoires. The TCR gene usage of tumor memory CD4+ T cells clustered together with blood and lymph node memory CD4+ cells and with lymph node naive CD4+ cells. Tumor-infiltrating Treg TCR alpha and beta sequences overlapped most with tumor naive CD4+ T cells, then with blood naive CD4+ T cells.

Sequenced: naive CD4+ T cells sorted from blood. The sample's cell subset or site label, in plain terms: naive CD4+ T cells, CD4+CD45RA+CD25-. This TCR derives from a female donor with breast cancer. Recombination connected TRBV5-4 to TRBJ2-5; a tentative D call is TRBD1 (7 bases match). The CDR3 protein is CASSRRGQQETQYF. The DNA is TGTGCCAGCAGCAGGAGGGGACAGCAAGAGACCCAGTACTTC.